Below are 14 T cell receptor beta chains sequenced from a single sample in a study of blood T cell repertoires in COVID-19. The assay was immunoSEQ multiplex PCR, and TCRdb's table has in-frame clones only and misses some. The sample records under 200,000 clones, about 86% being singletons. Sequencing was performed on peripheral blood. These receptors were taken from a woman between 65 and 79 years old with COVID-19, enrolled during active disease.

This clone was found once. This chain connects TRBV6-5 to TRBJ1-4, with D possibly being TRBD1 (5 bases). The ends were cut back, 5 bases at V and 8 bases at J, with 15 bases in the middle. Germline CDR1 and CDR2: MNHEY and SVGAGI. The CDR3 contains 14 residues. For the CDR3, the DNA is TGTGCCAGCAGTATCGGGACTGATCCGGAAAAACTGTTTTTT. Its translation: CASSIGTDPEKLFF.

In DNA, the CDR3 is TGTGCCGGAAGAAAACAGGGGGCTGGCTACACCTTC. Amino acid sequence: CAGRKQGAGYTF. The chain is built from TRBV6-8 and TRBJ1-2; TRBD1 aligns across 9 bases. CDR3 size: 12 residues. V was pared by 11 bases and J by 7 bases, with 8 bases of the junction left unmatched. The germline gives CDR1 MNHGY, CDR2 SAAAGT.

V gene TRBV5-1 combines with J gene TRBJ1-1, with D maybe TRBD1 (6 bases). This CDR3 has 17 residues. From germline, CDR1 is SGHRS and CDR2 YFSETQ. Trimming left V 3 bases short and J 4 bases short, with 22 bases between. In DNA form, the CDR3 reads TGCGCCAGCAGCTCGGGTAGGTCAGGGGCTCGGGGCACTGAAGCTTTCTTT. Encoded protein: CASSSGRSGARGTEAFF.

This clone was counted only a few times. The rearrangement joins TRBV7-9 to TRBJ1-2; D is ambiguous. The germline V gene has CDR1 SEHNR and CDR2 FQNEAQ (reference sequence). The V gene lost 0 bases and the J gene lost 10 bases, with 15 bases spanning the gap. This CDR3 has 14 amino acids. CDR3 amino acids: CASSLAKNTDVYTF. Written as DNA, the CDR3 is TGTGCCAGCAGCTTAGCCAAAAATACTGATGTCTACACCTTC.

The chain employs TRBV18 and TRBJ2-7; D is possibly TRBD2 (6 bases). V lost 3 bases to trimming and J lost 7 bases, with 10 bases between them. CDR1 and CDR2 (germline): KGHSH, LQKENI. This CDR3 spans 12 amino acids. CDR3: CASSPAGYEQYF. The DNA of the CDR3 is TGTGCCAGCTCACCGGCGGGGTATGAGCAGTACTTC.

This chain uses TRBV7-9 with TRBJ1-2; D remains unclear. Germline V gene data show CDR1 as SEHNR and CDR2 as FQNEAQ (reference sequence). The CDR3 extends over 15 amino acids. Trimming shortened V by 7 bases and J by 2 bases, and 17 bases separated the two germline ends. The CDR3 protein is CASTPSGSYNYGYTF. The CDR3 DNA reads as TGTGCCAGCACCCCCAGTGGCAGTTACAACTATGGCTACACCTTC. The whole variable domain, remainder taken from reference TRBV7-9 and TRBJ1-2, is DTGVSQNPRHKITKRGQNVTFRCDPISEHNRLYWYRQTLGQGPEFLTYFQNEAQLEKSRLLSDRFSAERPKGSFSTLEIQRTEQGDSAMYLCASTPSGSYNYGYTFGSGTRLTVV.

The CDR3 here is CASSDRHRGDSGYGYTF. DNA of the CDR3: TGTGCCAGCAGTGACCGCCACCGGGGGGACTCCGGCTATGGCTACACCTTC. The V gene is TRBV6-4, the J gene TRBJ1-2; D is perhaps TRBD1 (5 bases). Germline V lookup: CDR1 MRHNA, CDR2 SNTAGT. The V and J ends lost 2 bases and 4 bases respectively, with 20 bases between them. This CDR3 region has 17 residues.

The chain couples TRBV28 to TRBJ1-4; D unclear. Germline CDR1 is MDHEN and CDR2 is SYDVKM. V shed 2 bases and J shed 8 bases, with 21 bases lying between them. This CDR3 contains 17 residues. Here the CDR3 DNA reads TGTGCCAGCAGTTTAAAGGTAGCTGCCAAAGAATGGGAAAAACTGTTTTTT. It specifies CASSLKVAAKEWEKLFF.

The J gene is TRBJ2-1, the V gene TRBV7-3; 7 nucleotides agree with TRBD1. The CDR3 extends over 18 amino acids. The ends lost 0 bases at V and 6 bases at J; junction bases unmatched: 14. The germline gives CDR1 SGHTA, CDR2 FQGTGA. CDR3 sequence reads: CASSLTTSGTVGFNEQFF. The DNA for the CDR3 is TGTGCCAGCAGCTTAACCACGTCCGGGACAGTCGGCTTCAATGAGCAGTTCTTC.

The V call is TRBV7-2, the J call TRBJ1-2; D remains ambiguous. The germline V gene encodes CDR1 SGHTA and CDR2 FQGNSA. V was clipped by 3 bases and J by 5 bases, with 13 bases between them. The CDR3 loop spans 14 amino acids. CDR3 DNA sequence: TGTGCCAGCAGCTTTTTATCAGGCGTATATGGCTACACCTTC. This gives the protein CASSFLSGVYGYTF.

This clone has a single count. The chain has TRBV19 and TRBJ2-3; possibly TRBD2 for D (5 bases). CDR1 LNHDA and CDR2 SQIVND come from the germline V gene (reference sequence). This CDR3 is built from 14 residues. Trimming took 2 bases from V and 0 from J, leaving 6 bases between them. CDR3 region: CASSIRGSTDTQYF. Here the CDR3 DNA reads TGTGCCAGTAGTATACGGGGAAGCACAGATACGCAGTATTTT.

V and J are TRBV18 and TRBJ2-5; tentatively, D is TRBD2 (6 bases). CDR1 and CDR2 from the germline V gene are KGHSH and LQKENI. V lost 2 bases, J lost 5 bases, and 9 bases lay in between. The length of the CDR3 is 13 residues. CDR3 sequence: CASSPGLAETQYF. The CDR3 coding sequence is TGTGCCAGCTCACCAGGGCTAGCGGAGACCCAGTACTTC.

This clone occurred once. The chain couples TRBV27 to TRBJ2-7; D may be TRBD2 (6 bases). CDR1 is MNHEY, CDR2 SMNVEV, per germline (reference sequence). The V end was cut by 4 bases, the J end by 6 bases, with 19 bases between. This CDR3 region has 15 residues. CDR3 region: CASSSPPSGVAEQYF. The CDR3, as DNA: TGTGCCAGCAGTTCCCCCCCGTCGGGGGTGGCCGAGCAGTACTTC.

The V and J genes are TRBV7-2 and TRBJ1-5; the D gene is possibly TRBD1 (5 bases). V lost 1 base and J lost 6, with 13 bases in between. Germline V CDR1 and CDR2: SGHTA, FQGNSA. The CDR3 contains 15 residues. CDR3 sequence (DNA): TGTGCCAGCAGCTTAGTCTCGGGCGGGGGTCAGCCCCAGCATTTT. Translated: CASSLVSGGGQPQHF. The complete variable domain, with remaining parts taken from reference TRBV7-2 and TRBJ1-5, reads GAGVSQSPSNKVTEKGKDVELRCDPISGHTALYWYRQSLGQGLEFLIYFQGNSAPDKSGLPSDRFSAERTGGSVSTLTIQRTQQEDSAVYLCASSLVSGGGQPQHFGDGTRLSIL.